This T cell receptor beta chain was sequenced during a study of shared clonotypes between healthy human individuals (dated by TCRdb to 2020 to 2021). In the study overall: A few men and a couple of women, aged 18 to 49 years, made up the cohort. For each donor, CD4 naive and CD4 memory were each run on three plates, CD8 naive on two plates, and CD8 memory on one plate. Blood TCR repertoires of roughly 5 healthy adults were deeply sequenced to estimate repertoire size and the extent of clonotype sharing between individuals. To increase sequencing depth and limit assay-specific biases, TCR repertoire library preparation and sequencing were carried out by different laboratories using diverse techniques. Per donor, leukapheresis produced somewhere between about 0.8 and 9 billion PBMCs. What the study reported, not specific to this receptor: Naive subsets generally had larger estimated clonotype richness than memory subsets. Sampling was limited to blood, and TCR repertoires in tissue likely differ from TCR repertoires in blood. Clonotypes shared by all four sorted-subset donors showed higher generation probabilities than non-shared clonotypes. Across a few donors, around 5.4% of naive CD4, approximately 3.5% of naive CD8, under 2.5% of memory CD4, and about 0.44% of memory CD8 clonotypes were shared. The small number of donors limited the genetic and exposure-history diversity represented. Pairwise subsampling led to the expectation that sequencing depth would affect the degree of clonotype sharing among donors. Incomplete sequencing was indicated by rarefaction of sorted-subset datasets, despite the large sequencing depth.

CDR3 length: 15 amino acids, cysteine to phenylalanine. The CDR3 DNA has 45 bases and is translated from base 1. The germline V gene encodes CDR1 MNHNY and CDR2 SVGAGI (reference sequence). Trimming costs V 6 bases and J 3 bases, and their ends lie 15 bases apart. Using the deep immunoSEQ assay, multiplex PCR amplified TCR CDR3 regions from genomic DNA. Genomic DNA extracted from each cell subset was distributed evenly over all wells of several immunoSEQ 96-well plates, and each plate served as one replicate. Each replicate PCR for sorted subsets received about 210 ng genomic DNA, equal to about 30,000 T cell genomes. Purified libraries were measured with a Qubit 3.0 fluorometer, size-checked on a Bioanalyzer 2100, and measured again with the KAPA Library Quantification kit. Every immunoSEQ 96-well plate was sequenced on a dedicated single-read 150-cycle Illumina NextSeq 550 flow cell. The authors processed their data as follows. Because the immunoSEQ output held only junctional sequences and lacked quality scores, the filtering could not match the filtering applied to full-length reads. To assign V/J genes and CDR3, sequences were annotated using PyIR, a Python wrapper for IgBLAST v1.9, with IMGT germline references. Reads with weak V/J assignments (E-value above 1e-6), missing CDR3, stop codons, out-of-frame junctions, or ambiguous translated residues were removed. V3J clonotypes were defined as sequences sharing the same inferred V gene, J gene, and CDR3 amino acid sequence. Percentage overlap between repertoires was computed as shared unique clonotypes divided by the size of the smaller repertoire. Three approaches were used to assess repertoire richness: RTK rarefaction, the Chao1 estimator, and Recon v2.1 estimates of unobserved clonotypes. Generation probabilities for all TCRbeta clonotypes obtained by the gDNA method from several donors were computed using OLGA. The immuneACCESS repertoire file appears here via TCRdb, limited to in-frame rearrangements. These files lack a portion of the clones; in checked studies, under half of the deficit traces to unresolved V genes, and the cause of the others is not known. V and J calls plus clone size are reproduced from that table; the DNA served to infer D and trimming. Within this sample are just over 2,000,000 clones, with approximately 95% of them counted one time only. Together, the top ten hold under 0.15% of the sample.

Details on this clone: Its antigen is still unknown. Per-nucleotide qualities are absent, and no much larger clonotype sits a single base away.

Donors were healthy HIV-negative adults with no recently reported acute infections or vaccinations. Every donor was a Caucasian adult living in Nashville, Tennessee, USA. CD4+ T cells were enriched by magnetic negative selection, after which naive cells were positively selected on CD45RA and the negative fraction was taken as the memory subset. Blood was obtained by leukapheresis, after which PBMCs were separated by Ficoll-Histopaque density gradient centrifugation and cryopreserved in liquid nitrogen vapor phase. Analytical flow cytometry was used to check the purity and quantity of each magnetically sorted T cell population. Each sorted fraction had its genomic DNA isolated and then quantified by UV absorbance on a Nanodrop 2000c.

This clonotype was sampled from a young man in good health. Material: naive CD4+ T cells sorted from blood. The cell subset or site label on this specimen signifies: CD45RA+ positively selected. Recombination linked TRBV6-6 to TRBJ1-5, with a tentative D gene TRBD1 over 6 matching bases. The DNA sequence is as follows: TGTGCCAGCAGCCCGATGACAGGAAACAATCAGCCCCAGCATTTT. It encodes CASSPMTGNNQPQHF.